These 7 T cell receptor beta chains were all obtained from the same sample, sequenced in a study of cytomegalovirus exposure and HLA in healthy donors. Vbeta (60) and Jbeta (13) primers were used in the PCR. Some clones are missing from TCRdb's copy, which holds only in-frame ones; the method was immunoSEQ multiplex PCR. The repertoire holds around 160,000 clones, under 85% seen once, with 4.1% in the top ten. The sample consisted of PBMCs. The receptors originated from a man aged 50 to 60 in good health and CMV-seropositive.

The gene calls are TRBV5-1 and TRBJ2-3; 8 bases fit TRBD2. CDR3 length equals 15 residues. V shed 0 bases and J 6 bases; nucleotides not matched to a gene: 6. CDR1 and CDR2 from the germline V gene are SGHRS and YFSETQ. The CDR3 DNA is TGCGCCAGCAGCTTGGCCTTGACGGGAGGGGATACGCAGTATTTT. It translates to CASSLALTGGDTQYF.

The gene calls are TRBV5-1 and TRBJ2-7; 7 positions agree with TRBD2. Per germline, CDR1 SGHRS and CDR2 YFSETQ. The trim removed 4 bases at V and 2 bases at J, leaving 3 bases unmatched. The CDR3 runs 13 residues. In nucleotides, the CDR3 is TGCGCCAGCAGCCAGGGACTAACCTACGAGCAGTACTTC. Amino acids: CASSQGLTYEQYF.

The chain employs TRBV6-6 and TRBJ1-1; D is unresolved. V gave up 2 bases and J gave up 2 bases, with 3 bases separating them. This CDR3 spans 12 amino acids. Looked up from germline, CDR1 is MNHNY and CDR2 is SVGAGI (reference sequence). Here the CDR3 DNA reads TGTGCCAGCAGTTACCAAAACACTGAAGCTTTCTTT. Its protein is CASSYQNTEAFF.

The chain couples TRBV29-1 to TRBJ2-5, with 8 positions matching TRBD1. V trimming: 5 bases; J trimming: 11 bases; junction bases outside the gene matches: 13. The germline V gene encodes CDR1 SQVTM and CDR2 ANQGSEA. The CDR3 totals 13 residues. The CDR3 is CSVRDRRSHEQYF. CDR3 DNA: TGCAGCGTTCGGGACAGGAGAAGTCATGAGCAGTACTTC. The full variable domain, rest sourced from reference TRBV29-1 and TRBJ2-5, is SAVISQKPSRDICQRGTSLTIQCQVDSQVTMMFWYRQQPGQSLTLIATANQGSEATYESGFVIDKFPISRPNLTFSTLTVSNMSPEDSSIYLCSVRDRRSHEQYFGPGTRLLVL.

CDR3 protein: CAISASTGGSTNEKLFF. The CDR3 region has the DNA TGTGCCATCAGTGCTTCGACAGGGGGTTCAACTAATGAAAAACTGTTTTTT. The chain uses TRBV10-3 and TRBJ1-4; 9 nucleotides agree with TRBD1. The germline V gene has CDR1 ENHRY and CDR2 SYGVKD. V was clipped by 4 bases and J by 0 bases; unmatched bases: 6. This CDR3 comprises 17 residues.

The V and J genes are TRBV5-1 and TRBJ2-1; D might be TRBD2 (6 bases). Germline V gene sequence: CDR1 SGHRS, CDR2 YFSETQ. The CDR3 runs 15 residues. V was clipped by 4 bases and J by 2 bases, with 13 bases between them. As DNA, the CDR3 is TGCGCCAGCAGCCAGACGACTAGGGCCTACAATGAGCAGTTCTTC. Translation gives CASSQTTRAYNEQFF.

The chain combines TRBV7-8 with TRBJ2-3; 7 bases are a match to TRBD1. Germline assignment: CDR1 SGHVS and CDR2 FQNEAQ. This CDR3 spans 15 amino acids. V lost 3 bases and J lost 0; bases outside the gene matches: 3. CDR3 loop: CASSLGQFSTDTQYF. CDR3 bases: TGTGCCAGCAGCTTGGGACAGTTTAGCACAGATACGCAGTATTTT.